The TCR beta chain under discussion was sequenced for a study of T cell repertoires in cytomegalovirus infection. Broader study findings: Identification of carriers of CMV plus the relevant HLA was performed using cumulative public TCR beta family frequency.

Trimming removed 0 bases at V and 3 bases at J, with 11 bases between. The CDR3 sequence is 15 residues long. Germline V gene data show CDR1 as LGHNA and CDR2 as YSLEER. On this clonotype: Antigen specificity is unknown.

TCRdb called the reads again in MiXCR, with one record for every CDR3 protein. The data hold about 240,000 distinct CDR3 sequences, with about 12% observed a single time. This receptor was identified in a human donor in good health (CMV status not recorded). Some clones in this sample may be carry-over from other donors' samples. The chain couples TRBV4-3 to TRBJ1-2, with D perhaps matching TRBD1 (6 bases). The specimen sequenced was PBMCs. CDR3 bases: TGCGCCAGCAGCCAAGACACAGGGCGTGACTATGGCTACACCTTC. Protein product: CASSQDTGRDYGYTF.